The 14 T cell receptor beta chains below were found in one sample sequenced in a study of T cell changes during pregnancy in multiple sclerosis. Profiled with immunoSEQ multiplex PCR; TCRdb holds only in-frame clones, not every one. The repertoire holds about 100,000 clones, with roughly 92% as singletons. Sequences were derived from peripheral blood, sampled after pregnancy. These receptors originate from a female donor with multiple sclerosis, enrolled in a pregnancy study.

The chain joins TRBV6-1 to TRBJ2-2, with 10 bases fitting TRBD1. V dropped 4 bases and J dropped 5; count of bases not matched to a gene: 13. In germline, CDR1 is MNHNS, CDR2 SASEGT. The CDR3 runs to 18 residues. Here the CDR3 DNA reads TGTGCCAGCAGTGTCGAGACAGGGGGCGCGGGTTGGACCGGGGAGCTGTTTTTT. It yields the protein CASSVETGGAGWTGELFF.

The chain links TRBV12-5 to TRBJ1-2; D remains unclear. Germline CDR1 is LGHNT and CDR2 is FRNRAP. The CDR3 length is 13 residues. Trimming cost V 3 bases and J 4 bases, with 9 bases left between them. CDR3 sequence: CASGLSGSYGYTF. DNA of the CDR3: TGTGCTAGTGGTTTATCCGGGTCCTATGGCTACACCTTC. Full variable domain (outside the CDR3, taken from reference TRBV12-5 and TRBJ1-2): DARVTQTPRHKVTEMGQEVTMRCQPILGHNTVFWYRQTMMQGLELLAYFRNRAPLDDSGMPKDRFSAEMPDATLATLKIQPSEPRDSAVYFCASGLSGSYGYTFGSGTRLTVV.

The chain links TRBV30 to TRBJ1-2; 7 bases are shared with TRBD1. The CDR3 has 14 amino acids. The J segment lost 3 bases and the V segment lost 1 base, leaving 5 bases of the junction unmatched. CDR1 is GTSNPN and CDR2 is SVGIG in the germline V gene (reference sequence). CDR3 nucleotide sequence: TGTGCCTGGAGTGCTAATACAGGGGACTATGGCTACACCTTC. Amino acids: CAWSANTGDYGYTF.

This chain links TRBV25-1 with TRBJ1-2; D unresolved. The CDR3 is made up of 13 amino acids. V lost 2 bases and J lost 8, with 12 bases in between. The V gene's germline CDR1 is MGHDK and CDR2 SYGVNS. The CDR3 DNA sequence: TGTGCCAGCAGTGAACAAGGCGGTAGAGGCTACACCTTC. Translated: CASSEQGGRGYTF.

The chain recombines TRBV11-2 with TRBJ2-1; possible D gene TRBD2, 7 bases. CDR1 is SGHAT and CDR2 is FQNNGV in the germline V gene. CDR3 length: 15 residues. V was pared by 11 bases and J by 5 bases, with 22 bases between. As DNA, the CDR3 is TGTGCCTCTGTCGACGGTGTGGGGGGGCACAATGAGCAGTTCTTC. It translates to CASVDGVGGHNEQFF.

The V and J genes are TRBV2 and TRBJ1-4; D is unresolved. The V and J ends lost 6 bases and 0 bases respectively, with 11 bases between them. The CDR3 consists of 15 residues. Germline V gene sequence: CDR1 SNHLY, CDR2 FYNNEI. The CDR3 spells CASRGGSATNEKLFF. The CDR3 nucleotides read TGTGCCAGCAGGGGAGGCTCTGCAACTAATGAAAAACTGTTTTTT.

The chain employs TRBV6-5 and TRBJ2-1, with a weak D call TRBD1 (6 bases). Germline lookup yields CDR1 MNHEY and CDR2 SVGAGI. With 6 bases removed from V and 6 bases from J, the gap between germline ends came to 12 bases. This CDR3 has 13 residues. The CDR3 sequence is CASRPNRANEQFF. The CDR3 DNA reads TGTGCCAGCAGACCAAACAGGGCCAATGAGCAGTTCTTC.

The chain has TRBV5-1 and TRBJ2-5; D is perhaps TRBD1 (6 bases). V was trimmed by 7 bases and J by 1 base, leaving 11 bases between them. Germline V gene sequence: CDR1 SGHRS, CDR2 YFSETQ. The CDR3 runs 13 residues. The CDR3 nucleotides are TGCGCCAGCGGTTCGACAGGCCAAGAGACCCAGTACTTC. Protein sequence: CASGSTGQETQYF.

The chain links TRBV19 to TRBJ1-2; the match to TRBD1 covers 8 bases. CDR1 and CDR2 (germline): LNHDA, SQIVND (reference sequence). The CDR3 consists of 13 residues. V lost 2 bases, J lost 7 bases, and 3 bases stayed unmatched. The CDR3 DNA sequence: TGTGCCAGTAGTATACAGGGGGCGGCTGGCTACACCTTC. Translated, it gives CASSIQGAAGYTF.

CDR3 in DNA: TGTGCCAGCAGCGCCACGGACCAGGGGGGTAACTATGGCTACACCTTC. Translated, it gives CASSATDQGGNYGYTF. The chain has TRBV7-9 and TRBJ1-2; 7 nucleotides agree with TRBD1. CDR1 and CDR2 (germline): SEHNR, FQNEAQ (reference sequence). Germline trimming cut 5 bases from V and 1 base from J; bases unmatched to any gene: 10. The length of the CDR3 is 16 residues.

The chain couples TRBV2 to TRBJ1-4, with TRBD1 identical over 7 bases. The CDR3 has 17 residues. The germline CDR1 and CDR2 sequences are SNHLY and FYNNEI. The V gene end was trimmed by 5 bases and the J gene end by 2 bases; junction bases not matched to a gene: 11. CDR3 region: CASSTGTAQKTNEKLFF. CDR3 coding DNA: TGTGCCAGCAGTACCGGGACAGCCCAGAAGACTAATGAAAAACTGTTTTTT.

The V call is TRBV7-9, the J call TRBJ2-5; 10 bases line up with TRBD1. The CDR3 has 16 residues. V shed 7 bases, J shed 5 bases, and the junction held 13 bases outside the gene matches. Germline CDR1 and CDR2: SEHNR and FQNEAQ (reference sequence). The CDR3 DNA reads TGTGCCAGCACCCCCTTGGGGACAGGGGAACCGGAGACCCAGTACTTC. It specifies CASTPLGTGEPETQYF.

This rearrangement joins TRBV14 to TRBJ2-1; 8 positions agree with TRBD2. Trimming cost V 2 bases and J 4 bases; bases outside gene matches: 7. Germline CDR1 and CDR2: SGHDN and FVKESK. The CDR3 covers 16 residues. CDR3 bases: TGTGCCAGCAGCCAAAGGGTCGGGACTAGTTACAATGAGCAGTTCTTC. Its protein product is CASSQRVGTSYNEQFF.

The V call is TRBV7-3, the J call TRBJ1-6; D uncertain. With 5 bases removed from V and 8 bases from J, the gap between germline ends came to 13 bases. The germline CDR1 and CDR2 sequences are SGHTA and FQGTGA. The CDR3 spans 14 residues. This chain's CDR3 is CASSPTGIDSPLHF. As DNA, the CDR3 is TGTGCCAGCAGCCCCACGGGAATTGATTCACCCCTCCACTTT.